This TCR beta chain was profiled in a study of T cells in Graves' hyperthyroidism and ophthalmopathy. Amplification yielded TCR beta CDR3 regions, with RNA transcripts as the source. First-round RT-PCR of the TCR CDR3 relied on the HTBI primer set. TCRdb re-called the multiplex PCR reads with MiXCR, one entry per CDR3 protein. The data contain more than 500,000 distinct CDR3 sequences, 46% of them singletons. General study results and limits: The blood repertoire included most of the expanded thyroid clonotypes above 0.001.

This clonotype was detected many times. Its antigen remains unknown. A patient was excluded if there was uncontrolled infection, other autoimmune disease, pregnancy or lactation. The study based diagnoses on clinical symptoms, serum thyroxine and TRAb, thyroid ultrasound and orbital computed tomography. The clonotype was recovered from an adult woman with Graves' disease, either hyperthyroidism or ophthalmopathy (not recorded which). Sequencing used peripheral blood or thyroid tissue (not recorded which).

CDR3 DNA: TGTGCCAGCAGCACGAGAGGACTAGCGGGAGGGCAGACCCAGTACTTC. It encodes CASSTRGLAGGQTQYF. V usage is TRBV7-2 and J usage is TRBJ2-5; 15 bases match TRBD2. V dropped 5 bases and J dropped 6; count of bases not matched to a gene: 7. The CDR3 is made up of 16 amino acids. The V gene's germline CDR1 is SGHTA and CDR2 FQGNSA.